This entry concerns a single TCR beta chain. Other nucleotide sequences in the sample specify the same CDR3. The sample comes from a study of cytomegalovirus exposure and HLA in healthy donors. PCR employed 60 Vbeta and 13 Jbeta primers. Generated by immunoSEQ multiplex PCR, the TCRdb table keeps only in-frame clones and is missing some. Of 110,000 or so clones detected, around three quarters appear once; the ten largest clones hold roughly 2.7%. From germline, CDR1 is SNHLY and CDR2 FYNNEI. V shed 7 bases, J shed 5 bases, and the junction held 20 bases outside the gene matches. The CDR3 covers 18 residues. The donors comprised healthy bone marrow donors.

This clonotype was sampled from a female donor in good health and CMV-seronegative. This chain joins TRBV2 and TRBJ2-3; 8 nucleotides line up with TRBD1. Material for sequencing was PBMCs. This chain's CDR3 is CASNVWGGSDRGGDTQYF. As DNA, the CDR3 is TGTGCCAGCAACGTGTGGGGCGGCTCAGACAGGGGTGGAGATACGCAGTATTTT.